In its sample, the clone carrying this T cell receptor beta chain was seen once. Antigen: not known. This CDR3 fails to terminate in the conserved phenylalanine or tryptophan, so it likely reflects a read error. This sample was taken from a study of T cell repertoires in cytomegalovirus infection. This CDR3 comprises 15 residues. Per germline, CDR1 MNHEY and CDR2 SVGAGI. V lost 5 bases and J 0 bases, leaving 10 bases between the germline ends. Findings of the study overall: There were HLA-C-restricted CMV-specific TCR beta clonotypes dominating the ex vivo response.

TCRdb passed the reads through MiXCR, listing each CDR3 protein once. Seen here are hundreds of thousands of distinct CDR3 sequences, approximately 31% observed once, and the top ten hold roughly an eighth. The clonotype was recovered from a human donor in good health (CMV status not recorded). Some clones in this sample may be carry-over from other donors' samples. V usage is TRBV6-5 and J usage is TRBJ2-2; D not certain. Sequenced sample: PBMCs. The CDR3 protein is CASSPLPTNTGELFS. In DNA, the CDR3 is TGTGCCAGCAGTCCTCTACCCACGAACACCGGGGAGCTGTTTTCT.